Below are 15 T cell receptor beta chains sequenced from a single sample in a study of metastatic and nonmetastatic thyroid tumors. Until they underwent thyroid surgery, no patient had received any treatment. Using MiXCR, TCRdb re-called clones from the PCR reads. The table records tens of thousands of clones, about an eighth of them present only once. Input material: blood. The receptors originated from a female donor with papillary thyroid cancer or a benign thyroid nodule (not recorded which). Some clones in this sample may be carry-over from other donors' samples.

This clone was seen many times. This rearrangement joins TRBV15 to TRBJ2-3; the match to TRBD2 covers 11 bases. V shed 0 bases and J 4 bases; nucleotides not matched to a gene: 6. The germline CDR1 and CDR2 sequences are LNHNV and YYDKDF (reference sequence). CDR3 size: 17 residues. For the CDR3, the DNA is TGTGCCACCAGCAGAGATAGACTAGCGGGAAGCTCAGATACGCAGTATTTT. It yields the protein CATSRDRLAGSSDTQYF.

This clone was seen at least ten times. The rearrangement links TRBV28 to TRBJ1-5, with 8 positions matching TRBD1. The CDR3 totals 14 residues. Germline V gives CDR1 MDHEN, CDR2 SYDVKM. V shed 8 bases and J 4 bases; nucleotides not matched to a gene: 7. DNA for the CDR3: TGTGCCAGCCGACAGGGGTTGAGAAATCAGCCCCAGCATTTT. As protein: CASRQGLRNQPQHF.

This clone was detected many times. This chain connects TRBV20-1 to TRBJ2-3, with TRBD1 matching over 8 bases. The CDR3 extends over 13 amino acids. Germline CDR1 reads DFQATT; CDR2 reads SNEGSKA (reference sequence). The junction had 6 bases not matched to a gene; V was cut back by 6 bases and J by 4 bases. The CDR3 DNA is TGCAGTGCAACCAGGGGGCGCGCAGATACGCAGTATTTT. Amino acids: CSATRGRADTQYF.

This clone was recorded at least ten times. The chain joins TRBV20-1 to TRBJ1-5; the D gene is possibly TRBD1 (6 bases). The CDR3 contains 16 residues. V gave up 3 bases and J gave up 3 bases, with 18 bases separating them. Germline CDR1 DFQATT, CDR2 SNEGSKA (reference sequence). The CDR3, as DNA: TGCAGTGCTAGTCCCTCATACAGGGACACCAATCAGCCCCAGCATTTT. It specifies CSASPSYRDTNQPQHF.

As regards this clone: A much more abundant neighbour one base away suggests this may be a read error. The J gene is TRBJ1-4, the V gene TRBV6-1; D gene uncertain. CDR1 MNHNS and CDR2 SASEGT come from the germline V gene. The CDR3 is 15 residues long. V gave up 7 bases and J gave up 8 bases, with 20 bases separating them. CDR3 loop: CASKFFRTDSEKLFF. CDR3 sequence (DNA): TGTGCCAGCAAATTTTTCCGGACGGACTCAGAAAAACTGTTTTTT.

The V call is TRBV27, the J call TRBJ2-2, with D maybe TRBD1 (6 bases). Per the germline V gene, CDR1 is MNHEY and CDR2 is SMNVEV (reference sequence). The CDR3 is made up of 15 amino acids. Trimming cost V 5 bases and J 6 bases, with 16 bases left between them. In nucleotides, the CDR3 is TGTGCCAGCAGTCGGGTGGGGGCCGTAGCCGGGGAGCTGTTTTTT. The encoded protein is CASSRVGAVAGELFF.

Worth noting for this clone: One junction end does not reproduce the germline sequence, and a read error may be involved. The gene calls are TRBV5-1 and TRBJ2-5, with 11 bases fitting TRBD2. The germline gives CDR1 SGHRS, CDR2 YFSETQ. CDR3 length equals 17 residues. CDR3 DNA sequence: TGCGCCAGCACCCCAGGGACTAGCGGACCCTCATGGGAGACCCACTACTTC. The encoded protein is CASTPGTSGPSWETHYF.

The chain links TRBV2 to TRBJ1-1; a weak D match, TRBD1 (5 bases). This CDR3 has 14 amino acids. V lost 3 bases, J lost 6 bases, and 14 bases lay in between. The germline V gene has CDR1 SNHLY and CDR2 FYNNEI. CDR3 protein: CASSDRDLSPEAFF. In nucleotides, the CDR3 is TGTGCCAGCAGTGACAGGGATCTGTCTCCTGAAGCTTTCTTT. The full variable domain, its missing parts supplied by reference TRBV2 and TRBJ1-1, is EPEVTQTPSHQVTQMGQEVILRCVPISNHLYFYWYRQILGQKVEFLVSFYNNEISEKSEIFDDQFSVERPDGSNFTLKIRSTKLEDSAMYFCASSDRDLSPEAFFGQGTRLTVV.

V is TRBV2 and J is TRBJ2-7; 7 bases are a match to TRBD2. This CDR3 comprises 15 residues. Germline CDR1 and CDR2: SNHLY and FYNNEI. V lost 3 bases and J lost 9; bases outside the gene matches: 14. Written as DNA, the CDR3 is TGTGCCAGCAGTGATAGGGAGGGCCATTTCTCCGGGCAGTACTTC. Protein: CASSDREGHFSGQYF.

There are many counts of this clone. The V call is TRBV28, the J call TRBJ2-5; TRBD1 matches 8 bases. V dropped 5 bases and J dropped 0; count of bases not matched to a gene: 11. Germline V gene data show CDR1 as MDHEN and CDR2 as SYDVKM. CDR3 length: 17 amino acids. CDR3: CASSTNPGTGDQETQYF. In nucleotides, the CDR3 is TGTGCCAGCAGTACAAACCCCGGGACAGGAGACCAAGAGACCCAGTACTTC.

This clone was seen a few times. Just one base apart from a much larger clone, this may be a read error. V is TRBV12-3 or TRBV12-4 and J is TRBJ1-1; the match to TRBD1 covers 8 bases. The CDR3 totals 13 residues. V trimming: 7 bases; J trimming: 4 bases; junction bases outside the gene matches: 5. CDR3 nucleotide sequence: TGTGCCAGCATCCCCACAGGGGGCACTGAAGCTTTCTTT. Translated, it gives CASIPTGGTEAFF.

V usage is TRBV30 and J usage is TRBJ1-3; D remains ambiguous. Per germline, CDR1 GTSNPN and CDR2 SVGIG (reference sequence). The CDR3 contains 12 residues. V shed 4 bases and J shed 3 bases, with 7 bases lying between them. In nucleotides, the CDR3 is TGTGCCTGGAAGGGAGATGGAAACACCATATATTTT. Translation gives CAWKGDGNTIYF.

Details on this clone: An end of the junction differs from the germline gene, which may be a read error. This sequence joins TRBV20-1 and TRBJ2-7; 12 positions match TRBD1. The germline CDR1 and CDR2 sequences are DFQATT and SNEGSKA (reference sequence). CDR3 length equals 12 residues. CDR3 nucleotides: TGCAGTGCTAGTCCGGGACAGGGGGCAGTAGGCTTC. Encoded protein: CSASPGQGAVGF.

In its sample, this clone was seen many times. The V call is TRBV6-6, the J call TRBJ2-7; D is unclear. Germline V gene data show CDR1 as MNHNY and CDR2 as SVGAGI (reference sequence). The CDR3 runs to 13 residues. Trimming pared 2 bases from V and 2 bases from J, leaving 7 bases between. The CDR3 reads CASSYEQAYEQYF. The CDR3 DNA follows: TGTGCCAGCAGTTACGAGCAGGCCTACGAGCAGTACTTC.

This clone was counted ten times or more. The rearrangement joins TRBV28 to TRBJ2-1; no clear D gene. Trimming pared 3 bases from V and 8 bases from J, leaving 14 bases between. Germline V gives CDR1 MDHEN, CDR2 SYDVKM. There are 14 residues in the CDR3. CDR3 protein: CASSFVPKGDEQFF. For the CDR3, the DNA is TGTGCCAGCAGTTTCGTGCCAAAGGGCGATGAGCAGTTCTTC.